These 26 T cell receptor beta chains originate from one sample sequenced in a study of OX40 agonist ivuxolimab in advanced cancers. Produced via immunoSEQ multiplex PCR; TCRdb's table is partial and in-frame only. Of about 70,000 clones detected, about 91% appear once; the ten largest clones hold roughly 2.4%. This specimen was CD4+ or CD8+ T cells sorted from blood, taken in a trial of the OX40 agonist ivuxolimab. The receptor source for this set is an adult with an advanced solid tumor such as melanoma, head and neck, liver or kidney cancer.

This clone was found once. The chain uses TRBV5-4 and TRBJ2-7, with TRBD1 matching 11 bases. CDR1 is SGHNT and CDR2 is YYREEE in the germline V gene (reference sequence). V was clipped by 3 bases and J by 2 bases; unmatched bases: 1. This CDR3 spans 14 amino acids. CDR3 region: CASSSDRGPYEQYF. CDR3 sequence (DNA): TGTGCCAGCAGCTCGGACAGGGGGCCCTACGAGCAGTACTTC.

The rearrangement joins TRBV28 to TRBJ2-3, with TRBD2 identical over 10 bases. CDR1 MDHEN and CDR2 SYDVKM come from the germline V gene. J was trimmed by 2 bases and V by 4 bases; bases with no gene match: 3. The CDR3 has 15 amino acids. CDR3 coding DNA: TGTGCCAGCAGTTCCGGGACTAGCGACACAGATACGCAGTATTTT. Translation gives CASSSGTSDTDTQYF.

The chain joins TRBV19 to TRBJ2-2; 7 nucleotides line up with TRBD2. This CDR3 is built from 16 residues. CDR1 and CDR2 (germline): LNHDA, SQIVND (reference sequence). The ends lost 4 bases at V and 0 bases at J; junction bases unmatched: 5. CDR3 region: CASSRNGRSNTGELFF. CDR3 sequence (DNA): TGTGCCAGTAGTAGGAACGGGAGGTCGAACACCGGGGAGCTGTTTTTT.

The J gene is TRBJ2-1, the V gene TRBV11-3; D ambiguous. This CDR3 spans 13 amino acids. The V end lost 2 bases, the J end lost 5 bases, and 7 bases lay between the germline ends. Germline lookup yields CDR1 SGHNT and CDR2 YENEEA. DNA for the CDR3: TGTGCCAGCAGCTTACGGAGACACAATGAGCAGTTCTTC. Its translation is CASSLRRHNEQFF.

DNA of the CDR3: TGTGCCAGCACCTTAGGGAACTATGGCTACACCTTC. Translated: CASTLGNYGYTF. V is TRBV6-1 and J is TRBJ1-2; D is unresolved. The V gene lost 7 bases and the J gene lost 2 bases, with 8 bases spanning the gap. The CDR3 has 12 amino acids. Germline lookup yields CDR1 MNHNS and CDR2 SASEGT.

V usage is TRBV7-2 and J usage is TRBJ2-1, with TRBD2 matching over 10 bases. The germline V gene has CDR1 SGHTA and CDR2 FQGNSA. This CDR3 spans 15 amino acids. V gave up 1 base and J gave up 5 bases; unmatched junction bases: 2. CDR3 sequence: CASSLERGGHNEQFF. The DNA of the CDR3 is TGTGCCAGCAGCTTAGAGCGGGGGGGGCACAATGAGCAGTTCTTC.

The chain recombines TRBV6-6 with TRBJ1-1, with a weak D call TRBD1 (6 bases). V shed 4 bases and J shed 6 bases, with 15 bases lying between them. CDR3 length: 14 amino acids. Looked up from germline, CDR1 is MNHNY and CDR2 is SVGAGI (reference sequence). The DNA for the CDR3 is TGTGCCAGCAGTTGGGGGGGGCAGGGCTCTGAAGCTTTCTTT. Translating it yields CASSWGGQGSEAFF.

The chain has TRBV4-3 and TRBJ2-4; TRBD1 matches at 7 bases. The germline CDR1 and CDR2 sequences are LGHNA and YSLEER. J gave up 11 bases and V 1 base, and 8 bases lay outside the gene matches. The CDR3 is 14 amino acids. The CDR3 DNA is TGCGCCAGCAGCCAAGGGACAGGAGGAAGGCTTCAGTACTTC. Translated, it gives CASSQGTGGRLQYF.

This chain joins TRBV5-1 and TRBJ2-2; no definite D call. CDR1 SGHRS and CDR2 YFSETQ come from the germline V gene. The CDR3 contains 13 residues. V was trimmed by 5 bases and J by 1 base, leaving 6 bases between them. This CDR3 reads CASRAENTGELFF. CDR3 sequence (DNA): TGCGCCAGCAGGGCAGAGAACACCGGGGAGCTGTTTTTT.

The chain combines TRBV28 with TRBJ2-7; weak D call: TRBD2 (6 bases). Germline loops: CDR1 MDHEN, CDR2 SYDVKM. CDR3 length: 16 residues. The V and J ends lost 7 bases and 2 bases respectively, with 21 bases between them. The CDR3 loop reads CASTPSVGAGTYEQYF. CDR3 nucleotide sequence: TGTGCCAGCACCCCCAGCGTAGGGGCGGGAACCTACGAGCAGTACTTC.

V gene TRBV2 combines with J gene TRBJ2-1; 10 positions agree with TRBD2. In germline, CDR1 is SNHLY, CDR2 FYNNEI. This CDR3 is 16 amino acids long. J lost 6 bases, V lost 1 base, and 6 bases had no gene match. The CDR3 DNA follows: TGTGCCAGCAGTGAAGAACTACTAGCGGGAATCAATGAGCAGTTCTTC. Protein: CASSEELLAGINEQFF. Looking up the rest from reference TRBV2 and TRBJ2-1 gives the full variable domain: EPEVTQTPSHQVTQMGQEVILRCVPISNHLYFYWYRQILGQKVEFLVSFYNNEISEKSEIFDDQFSVERPDGSNFTLKIRSTKLEDSAMYFCASSEELLAGINEQFFGPGTRLTVL.

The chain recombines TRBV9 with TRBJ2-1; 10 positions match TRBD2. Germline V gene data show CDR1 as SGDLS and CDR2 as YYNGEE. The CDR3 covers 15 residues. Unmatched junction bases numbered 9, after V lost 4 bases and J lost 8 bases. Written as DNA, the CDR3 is TGTGCCAGCAGCCGACTAGCGGGCCACGGGGATGAGCAGTTCTTC. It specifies CASSRLAGHGDEQFF. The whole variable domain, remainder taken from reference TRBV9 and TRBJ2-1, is DSGVTQTPKHLITATGQRVTLRCSPRSGDLSVYWYQQSLDQGLQFLIQYYNGEERAKGNILERFSAQQFPDLHSELNLSSLELGDSALYFCASSRLAGHGDEQFFGPGTRLTVL.

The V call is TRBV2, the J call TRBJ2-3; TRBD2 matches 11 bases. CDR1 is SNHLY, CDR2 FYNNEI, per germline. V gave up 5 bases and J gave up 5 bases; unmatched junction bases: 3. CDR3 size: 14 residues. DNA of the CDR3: TGTGCCAGCAGTACTAGCGGGAGTAAAGATACGCAGTATTTT. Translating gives CASSTSGSKDTQYF.

CDR3 sequence reads: CASSQDTSGGAVNEQFF. CDR3 DNA sequence: TGTGCCAGCAGCCAAGATACTAGCGGGGGGGCGGTTAATGAGCAGTTCTTC. This chain joins TRBV4-2 and TRBJ2-1, with 13 bases fitting TRBD2. The CDR3 consists of 17 residues. From germline, CDR1 is LGHNA and CDR2 YNFKEQ. The trim removed 0 bases at V and 7 bases at J, leaving 6 bases unmatched.

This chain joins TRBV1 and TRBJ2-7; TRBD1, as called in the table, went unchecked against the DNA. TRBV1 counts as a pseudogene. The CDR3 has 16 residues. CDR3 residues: CTSSRYGWTGAYEQYF. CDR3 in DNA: TGCACCAGCAGCCGCTATGGCTGGACAGGGGCGTACGAGCAGTACTTC.

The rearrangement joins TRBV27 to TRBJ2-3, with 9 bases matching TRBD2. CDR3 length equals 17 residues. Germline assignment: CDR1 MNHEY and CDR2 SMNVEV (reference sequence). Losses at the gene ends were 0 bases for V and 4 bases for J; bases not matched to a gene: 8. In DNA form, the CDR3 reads TGTGCCAGCAGTTTATCTATGGTGGGACTAGCTTCAGATACGCAGTATTTT. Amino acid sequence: CASSLSMVGLASDTQYF.

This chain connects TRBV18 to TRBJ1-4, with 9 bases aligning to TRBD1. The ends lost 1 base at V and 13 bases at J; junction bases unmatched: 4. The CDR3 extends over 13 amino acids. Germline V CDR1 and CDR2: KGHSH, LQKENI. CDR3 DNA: TGTGCCAGCTCACCACGGGACAGGGATTCACTGTTTTTT. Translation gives CASSPRDRDSLFF.

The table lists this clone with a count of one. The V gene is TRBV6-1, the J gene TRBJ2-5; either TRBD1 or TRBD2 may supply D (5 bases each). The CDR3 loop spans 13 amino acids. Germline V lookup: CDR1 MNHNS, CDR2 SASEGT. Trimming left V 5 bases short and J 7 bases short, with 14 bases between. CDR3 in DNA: TGTGCCAGCAGTTTCGACAGTGGGGGGACCCAGTACTTC. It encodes CASSFDSGGTQYF.

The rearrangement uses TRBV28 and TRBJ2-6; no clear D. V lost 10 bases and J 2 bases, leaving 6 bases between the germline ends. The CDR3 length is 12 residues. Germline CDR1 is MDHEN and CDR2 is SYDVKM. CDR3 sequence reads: CATRPGANVLTF. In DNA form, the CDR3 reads TGTGCCACCCGTCCTGGGGCCAACGTCCTGACTTTC.

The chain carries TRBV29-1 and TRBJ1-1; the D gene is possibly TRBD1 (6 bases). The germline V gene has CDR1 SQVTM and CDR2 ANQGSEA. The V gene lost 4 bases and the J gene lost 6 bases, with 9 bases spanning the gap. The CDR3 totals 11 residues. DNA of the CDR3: TGCAGCGTTGGGACAGTTTCTGAAGCTTTCTTT. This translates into CSVGTVSEAFF. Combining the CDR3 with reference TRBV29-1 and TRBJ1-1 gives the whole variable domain SAVISQKPSRDICQRGTSLTIQCQVDSQVTMMFWYRQQPGQSLTLIATANQGSEATYESGFVIDKFPISRPNLTFSTLTVSNMSPEDSSIYLCSVGTVSEAFFGQGTRLTVV.

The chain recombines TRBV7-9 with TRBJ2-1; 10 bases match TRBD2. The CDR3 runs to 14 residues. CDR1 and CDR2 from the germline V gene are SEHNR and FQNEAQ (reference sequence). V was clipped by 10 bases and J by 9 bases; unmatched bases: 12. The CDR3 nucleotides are TGTGCCACCGATCCGGGACTAGCGTCCGGTGAGCAGTTCTTC. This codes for CATDPGLASGEQFF.

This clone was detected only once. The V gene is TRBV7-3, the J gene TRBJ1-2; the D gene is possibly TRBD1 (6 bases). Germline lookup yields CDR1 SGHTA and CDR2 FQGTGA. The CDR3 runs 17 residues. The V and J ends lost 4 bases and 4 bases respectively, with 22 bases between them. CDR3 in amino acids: CASSYPGGRQSGYGYTF. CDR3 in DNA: TGTGCCAGCAGCTACCCTGGGGGGCGACAATCAGGCTATGGCTACACCTTC.

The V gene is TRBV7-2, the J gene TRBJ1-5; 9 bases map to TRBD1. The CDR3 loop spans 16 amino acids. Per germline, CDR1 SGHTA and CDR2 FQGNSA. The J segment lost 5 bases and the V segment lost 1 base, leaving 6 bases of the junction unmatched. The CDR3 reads CASSLGAGQGHQPQHF. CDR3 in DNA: TGTGCCAGCAGCTTAGGGGCGGGACAGGGCCATCAGCCCCAGCATTTT. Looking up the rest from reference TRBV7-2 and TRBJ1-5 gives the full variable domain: GAGVSQSPSNKVTEKGKDVELRCDPISGHTALYWYRQSLGQGLEFLIYFQGNSAPDKSGLPSDRFSAERTGGSVSTLTIQRTQQEDSAVYLCASSLGAGQGHQPQHFGDGTRLSIL.

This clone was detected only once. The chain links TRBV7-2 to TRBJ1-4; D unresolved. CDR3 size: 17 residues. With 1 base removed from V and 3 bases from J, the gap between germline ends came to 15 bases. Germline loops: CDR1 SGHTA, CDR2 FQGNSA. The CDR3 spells CASSLGGGLIANEKLFF. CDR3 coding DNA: TGTGCCAGCAGCTTAGGTGGAGGGTTAATTGCTAATGAAAAACTGTTTTTT.

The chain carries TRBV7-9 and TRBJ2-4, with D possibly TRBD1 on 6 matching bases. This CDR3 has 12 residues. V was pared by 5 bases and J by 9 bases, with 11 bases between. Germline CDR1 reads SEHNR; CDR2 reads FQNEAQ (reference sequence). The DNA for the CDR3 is TGTGCCAGCAGCGCGACAGGTGTCATTCAGTACTTC. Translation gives CASSATGVIQYF.

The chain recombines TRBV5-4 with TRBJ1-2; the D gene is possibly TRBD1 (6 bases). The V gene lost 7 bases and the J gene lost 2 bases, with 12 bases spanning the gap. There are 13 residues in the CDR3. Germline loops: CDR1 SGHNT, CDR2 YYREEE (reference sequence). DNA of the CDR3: TGTGCCAGCTCGGACAGTCGGAACTATGGCTACACCTTC. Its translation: CASSDSRNYGYTF. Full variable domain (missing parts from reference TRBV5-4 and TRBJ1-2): ETGVTQSPTHLIKTRGQQVTLRCSSQSGHNTVSWYQQALGQGPQFIFQYYREEENGRGNFPPRFSGLQFPNYSSELNVNALELDDSALYLCASSDSRNYGYTFGSGTRLTVV.